This T cell receptor (beta chain) was identified during a study of early T cells in non-severe SARS-CoV-2 infection. Germline V gene data show CDR1 as SGHRS and CDR2 as YFSETQ. The junction had 2 bases not matched to a gene; V was cut back by 0 bases and J by 4 bases. This CDR3 spans 15 amino acids. This clonotype was observed a few times. TCRdb re-derived calls from the 5' RACE reads in MiXCR, one entry per CDR3 protein. The sample carries just under 85,000 distinct CDR3 sequences, about 10% recorded once. The sample here was whole blood, taken at baseline. The rearrangement links TRBV5-1 to TRBJ2-1, with 9 nucleotides matching TRBD2. This clonotype originated in an adult who was a healthcare worker with PCR-confirmed SARS-CoV-2 infection or an uninfected control (not recorded which). For the CDR3, the DNA is TGCGCCAGCAGCTTGGTGACTAGCGGTTACAATGAGCAGTTCTTC. This sequence encodes CASSLVTSGYNEQFF.